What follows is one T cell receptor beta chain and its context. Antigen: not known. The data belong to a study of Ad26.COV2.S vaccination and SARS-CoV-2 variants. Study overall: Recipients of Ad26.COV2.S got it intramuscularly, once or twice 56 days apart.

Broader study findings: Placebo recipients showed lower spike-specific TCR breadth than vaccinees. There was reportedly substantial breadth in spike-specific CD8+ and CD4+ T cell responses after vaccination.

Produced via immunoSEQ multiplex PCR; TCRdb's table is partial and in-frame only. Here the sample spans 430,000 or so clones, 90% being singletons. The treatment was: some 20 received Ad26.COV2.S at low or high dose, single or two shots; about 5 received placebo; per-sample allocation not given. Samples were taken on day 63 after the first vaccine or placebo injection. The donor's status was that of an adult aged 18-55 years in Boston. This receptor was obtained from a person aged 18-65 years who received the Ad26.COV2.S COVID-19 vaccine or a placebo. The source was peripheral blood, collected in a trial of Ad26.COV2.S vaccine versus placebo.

The CDR3 loop is CASSPQRVYNEQFF. CDR3 sequence (DNA): TGTGCCAGTAGTCCTCAGCGGGTTTACAATGAGCAGTTCTTC. This sequence joins TRBV19 and TRBJ2-1, with D possibly TRBD2 on 6 matching bases. From germline, CDR1 is LNHDA and CDR2 SQIVND (reference sequence). Deletions cut 5 bases from V and 4 bases from J, with 12 bases between. There are 14 residues in the CDR3.